This is a list of T cell receptor beta chains from one sample in a study of T cells in Graves' hyperthyroidism and ophthalmopathy. TCRdb independently ran MiXCR on the multiplex PCR reads; one entry per CDR3 protein. The table lists some 720,000 distinct CDR3 sequences, 16% of them singletons. Material: blood. These receptor sequences come from a man in his late teens or twenties with Graves' hyperthyroidism. Each CDR3 is given with its conserved first and last residue. A D gene is named only where the DNA matches it firmly. The size entry is marked missing in some rows and otherwise reads once, few, many or a size class.

clone_size d_call j_call v_call cdr3_nt cdr3_aa
. . TRBJ2-3 TRBV25-1 TGTGCCACCATAGACGATATGGCAGGAGACACAGATACGCAGTATTTT CATIDDMAGDTDTQYF
many TRBD1 TRBJ2-7 TRBV16 TGTGCCAGCAGCCCCGGGGGACAGGGCCGCTACGAGCAGTACTTC CASSPGGQGRYEQYF
. . TRBJ2-1 TRBV9 TGTGCCAGCAGCGTAGGTGGCCTTAGCTCCTACAATGAGCAGTTCTTC CASSVGGLSSYNEQFF
many . TRBJ2-7 TRBV28 TGTGCCAGCAGGCCGCCTCGACAGTCCTACGAGCAGTACTTC CASRPPRQSYEQYF
. . TRBJ2-3 TRBV30 TGTGCCTGGAGTGAGTTGGACCACCTAGATACGCAGTATTTT CAWSELDHLDTQYF
. TRBD2 TRBJ2-2 TRBV6-1 TGTGCCAGCACCGCGAGCGGGAGAGGCACCGGGGAGCTGTTTTTT CASTASGRGTGELFF
many TRBD1 TRBJ2-5 TRBV28 TGTGCCAGCAGGATACAGGGGCAAGAGACCCAGTACTTC CASRIQGQETQYF
. . TRBJ2-3 TRBV18 TGTGCCAGCTCCCTACAGCTACCCACTAGCACAGATACGCAGTATTTT CASSLQLPTSTDTQYF
many TRBD2 TRBJ2-7 TRBV10-2 TGCGCCACACGTGAGGGGCTAGCGGGATTCGAGCAGTACTTC CATREGLAGFEQYF
many . TRBJ2-3 TRBV20-1 TGCAGTGCTCCGGCCTGGGATGAAGGGGCCACAGATACGCAGTATTTT CSAPAWDEGATDTQYF
many TRBD2 TRBJ2-7 TRBV12-3/TRBV12-4 TGTGCCAGCAGTTTTAGGAGGGAGGGCCCTGAGCAGTACTTC CASSFRREGPEQYF
many TRBD1 TRBJ1-1 TRBV12-3/TRBV12-4 TGTGCCAGCAGCTCCGGACAGGGGGTATCAGGTACTGAAGCTTTCTTT CASSSGQGVSGTEAFF
many . TRBJ2-1 TRBV11-2 TGTGCCAGCAGCTTAGGGCAGGGGATGAATGAGCAGTTCTTC CASSLGQGMNEQFF
many . TRBJ1-5 TRBV30 TGTGCCTGGAGTGCAGCTACGGGACGCGCAGTACATTTT CAWSAATGRAVHF
many TRBD2 TRBJ2-1 TRBV20-1 TGCAGTGCTAGACCGACTAGCGGGAGCCCTATGGATGAGCAGTTCTTC CSARPTSGSPMDEQFF
few . TRBJ2-5 TRBV7-2 TGTGCCAGCAGCCGAGAGCTGGAGACCCAGTACTTC CASSRELETQYF
. . TRBJ2-3 TRBV5-1 TGCGCCAGCAGCTTGGTAGAGGACACCACAGATACGCAGTATTTT CASSLVEDTTDTQYF
. TRBD2 TRBJ2-2 TRBV2 TGTGCCAGCGGAAAGCGGGGTCGTGGGCTGTTTTTT CASGKRGRGLFF
. TRBD1 TRBJ2-1 TRBV20-1 TGCAGTGCTTTAACCGGGACAGGATACCAGAATGAGCAGTTCTTC CSALTGTGYQNEQFF
many . TRBJ1-5 TRBV28 TGTGCCAGCAGTTTCGGTTCCGAGGGAGGGAGCAATCAGCCCCAGCATTTT CASSFGSEGGSNQPQHF
. TRBD2 TRBJ2-7 TRBV7-2 TGTGCCAGCAGTATCGTGCGGGGGGGGGGGGAGCAGTACTTC CASSIVRGGGEQYF
. . TRBJ2-5 TRBV5-8 TGTGCCAGCAGCTTTTACAGTGGGAGCGGCCAGTACTTC CASSFYSGSGQYF
many TRBD1 TRBJ2-1 TRBV6-6 TGTGCCAGCAGTTACTTTTTTGGGGCAGGGGGTTACAATGAGCAGTTCTTC CASSYFFGAGGYNEQFF
many . TRBJ2-3 TRBV3-1 TGTGCCAGCAGGTCCAGCGGAGACACAGATACGCAGTATTTT CASRSSGDTDTQYF
. TRBD2 TRBJ2-5 TRBV7-8 TGTGCCAGCAGCCCCATCCCGGGGGGGACCCAGTACTTC CASSPIPGGTQYF
few . TRBJ2-3 TRBV28 TGTGCCAGCAGTTTATGGAGCGGAGGGGCGGGAGATACGCAGTATTTT CASSLWSGGAGDTQYF
. TRBD2 TRBJ2-7 TRBV5-6 TGTGCCAGCAGCTTGGTAGCGCCCGGACTAGATACCTACGAGCAGTACTTC CASSLVAPGLDTYEQYF
. . TRBJ2-5 TRBV19 TGTGCCAGCAAAAAGGACAGTACCCTACCGACCCAGTACTTC CASKKDSTLPTQYF
few . TRBJ2-1 TRBV3-1 TGTGCCAGCAGCCAATCCCCCGACATGGCCTACAATGAGCAGTCCTTC CASSQSPDMAYNEQSF
many . TRBJ2-7 TRBV6-5 TGTGCCAGCAGTTACTCGAGCTTTGCGGCCTACGAGCAGTACTTC CASSYSSFAAYEQYF
few TRBD2 TRBJ2-7 TRBV6-2/TRBV6-3 TGTGCCAGCAGTTACCAGGCGGGAGAATACTACGAGCAGTACTTC CASSYQAGEYYEQYF